The 5 T cell receptor beta chains below were found in one sample sequenced in a study of tissue T cells after allogeneic stem cell transplantation. The time point denotes: mouse harvest day 14 after allogeneic transplant. Tail vein injection delivered 10^7 T-cell-depleted bone marrow cells and 10^6 splenic CD5+ T cells. Sequenced by immunoSEQ multiplex PCR; TCRdb stores in-frame clones only, minus some. The sample shows 650 to 1,000 clones, around 50% of them seen only once. The specimen was spleen. Receptors were obtained from a female BALB/c mouse given C57BL/6 T cells with graft-versus-host disease after an allogeneic hematopoietic cell transplant.

Only a few counts were recorded for this clone. Genes here carry mouse names. The CDR3 goes on 1 residue after the read ends, and that part is filled in from the germline J gene. V usage is TRBV14 and J usage is TRBJ1-1; the D is unclear. Germline CDR1 SGHDT, CDR2 FRDEAV. Between the trimmed V and J ends, which lost 1 base and 5 bases, there was a span of 6 bases. The length of the CDR3 is 12 residues. CDR3 loop: CASSFRQTEVFF. The DNA read from the CDR3 is TGTGCCAGCAGTTTCAGGCAAACAGAAGTCTTC. The whole variable domain, filled in from reference TRBV14 and TRBJ1-1, reads EAGVTQSPRYAVLQEGQAVSFWCDPISGHDTLYWYQQPRDQGPQLLVYFRDEAVIDNSQLPSDRFSAVRPKGTNSTLKIQSAKQGDTATYLCASSFRQTEVFFGKGTRLTVV.

For this clone: Mouse gene names and germline throughout. The read terminates 1 residue ahead of where the CDR3 ends, so the germline J gene completes it. This chain uses TRBV3 with TRBJ2-7, with 9 bases fitting TRBD2. CDR3 length: 14 amino acids. Germline V CDR1 and CDR2: SNHLY, FYNGKV (reference sequence). The V gene end was trimmed by 1 base and the J gene end by 3 bases; junction bases not matched to a gene: 1. CDR3 sequence reads: CASSLDWGDYEQYF. Partial CDR3 DNA: TGTGCCAGCAGCTTAGACTGGGGGGACTATGAACAGTAC.

Turning to this clone: Gene names and germline match the mouse. Read coverage stops 1 residue before the CDR3 terminus; the germline J gene supplies the remainder. The chain employs TRBV26 and TRBJ1-4; TRBD1 agrees at 7 bases. This CDR3 comprises 13 residues. Looked up from germline, CDR1 is KGHPV and CDR2 is FQNQEV (reference sequence). With 4 bases clipped from V and 4 bases from J, the junction kept 0 bases outside the gene matches. CDR3 bases read: TGTGCCAGCAGTCGGGACAGCAACGAAAGATTATTT. This translates into CASSRDSNERLF. The complete CDR3 reads CASSRDSNERLFF.

Concerning this clone: Gene names are mouse gene names. The read falls 1 residue short of the CDR3 end, and the missing part is taken from the germline J gene. The chain carries TRBV19 and TRBJ1-1; D is unresolved. Germline CDR1 is FNHDT and CDR2 is SITEND (reference sequence). There are 12 residues in the CDR3. V was cut by 3 bases and J by 0 bases, with 3 bases left in between. The CDR3: CASSRQNTEVFF. The DNA read from the CDR3 is TGTGCCAGCAGTAGACAGAACACAGAAGTCTTC. Full variable domain (remainder filled in from reference TRBV19 and TRBJ1-1): GGIITQTPKFLIGQEGQKLTLKCQQNFNHDTMYWYRQDSGKGLRLIYYSITENDLQKGDLSEGYDASREKKSSFSLTVTSAQKNEMAVFLCASSRQNTEVFFGKGTRLTVV.

Concerning this clone: Mouse germline and gene names are used. The read gets to within 1 residue of the CDR3 end, and the germline J gene fills in the rest. The chain uses TRBV1 and TRBJ1-1, with 12 positions matching TRBD1. Per the germline V gene, CDR1 is NSQYPW and CDR2 is LRSPGD (reference sequence). The trim removed 3 bases at V and 3 bases at J, leaving 5 bases unmatched. The CDR3 extends over 16 amino acids. Partial CDR3 DNA: TGCACCTGCAGTGCCCGGGACAGGGGGCGAGACACAGAAGTCTTC. Its protein is CTCSARDRGRDTEVF. The whole CDR3 is CTCSARDRGRDTEVFF.